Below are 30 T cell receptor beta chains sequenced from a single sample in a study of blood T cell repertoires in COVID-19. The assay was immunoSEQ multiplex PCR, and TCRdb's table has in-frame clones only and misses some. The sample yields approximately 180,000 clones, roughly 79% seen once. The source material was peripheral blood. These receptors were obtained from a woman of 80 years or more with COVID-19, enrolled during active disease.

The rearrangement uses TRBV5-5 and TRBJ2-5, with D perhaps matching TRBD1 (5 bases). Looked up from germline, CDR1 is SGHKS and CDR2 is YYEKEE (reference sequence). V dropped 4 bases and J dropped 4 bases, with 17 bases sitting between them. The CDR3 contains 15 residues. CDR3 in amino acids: CASSKSQGYPETQYF. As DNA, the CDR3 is TGTGCCAGCAGCAAAAGCCAGGGTTACCCAGAGACCCAGTACTTC.

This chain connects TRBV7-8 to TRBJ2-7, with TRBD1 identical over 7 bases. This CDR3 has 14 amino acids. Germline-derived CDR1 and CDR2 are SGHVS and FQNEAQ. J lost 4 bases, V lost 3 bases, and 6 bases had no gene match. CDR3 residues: CASSLTGPGYEQYF. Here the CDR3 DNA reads TGTGCCAGCAGCTTGACAGGGCCCGGGTACGAGCAGTACTTC.

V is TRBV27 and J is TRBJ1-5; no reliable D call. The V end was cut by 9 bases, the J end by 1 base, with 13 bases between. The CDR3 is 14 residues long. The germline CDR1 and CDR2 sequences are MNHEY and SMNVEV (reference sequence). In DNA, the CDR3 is TGTGCCAGTAGGTCCCCGGGGAGCAATCAGCCCCAGCATTTT. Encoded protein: CASRSPGSNQPQHF.

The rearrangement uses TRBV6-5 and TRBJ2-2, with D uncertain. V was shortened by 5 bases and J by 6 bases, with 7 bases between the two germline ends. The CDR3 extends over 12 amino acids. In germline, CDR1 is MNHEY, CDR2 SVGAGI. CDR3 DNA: TGTGCCAGCAGTCGAGTAGCCGGGGAGCTGTTTTTT. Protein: CASSRVAGELFF.

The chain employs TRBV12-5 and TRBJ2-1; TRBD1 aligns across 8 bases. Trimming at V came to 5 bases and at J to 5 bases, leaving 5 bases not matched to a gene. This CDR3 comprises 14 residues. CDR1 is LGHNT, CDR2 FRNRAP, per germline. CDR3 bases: TGTGCTAGTGGTCCCGGCAGGGGGCACAATGAGCAGTTCTTC. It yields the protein CASGPGRGHNEQFF. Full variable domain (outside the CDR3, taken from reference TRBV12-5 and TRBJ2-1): DARVTQTPRHKVTEMGQEVTMRCQPILGHNTVFWYRQTMMQGLELLAYFRNRAPLDDSGMPKDRFSAEMPDATLATLKIQPSEPRDSAVYFCASGPGRGHNEQFFGPGTRLTVL.

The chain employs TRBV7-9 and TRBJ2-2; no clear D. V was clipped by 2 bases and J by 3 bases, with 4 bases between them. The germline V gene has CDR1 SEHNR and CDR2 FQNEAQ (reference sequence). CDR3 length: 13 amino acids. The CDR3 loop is CASSLYYTGELFF. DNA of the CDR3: TGTGCCAGCAGCTTATATTACACCGGGGAGCTGTTTTTT. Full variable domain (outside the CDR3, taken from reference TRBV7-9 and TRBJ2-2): DTGVSQNPRHKITKRGQNVTFRCDPISEHNRLYWYRQTLGQGPEFLTYFQNEAQLEKSRLLSDRFSAERPKGSFSTLEIQRTEQGDSAMYLCASSLYYTGELFFGEGSRLTVL.

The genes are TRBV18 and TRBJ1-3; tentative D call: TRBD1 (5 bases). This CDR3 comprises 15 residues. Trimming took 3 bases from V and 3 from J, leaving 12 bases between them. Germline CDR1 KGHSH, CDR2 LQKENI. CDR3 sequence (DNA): TGTGCCAGCTCACCCGTGGACACCTTTGGAAACACCATATATTTT. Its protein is CASSPVDTFGNTIYF. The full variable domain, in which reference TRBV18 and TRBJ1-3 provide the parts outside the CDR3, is NAGVMQNPRHLVRRRGQEARLRCSPMKGHSHVYWYRQLPEEGLKFMVYLQKENIIDESGMPKERFSAEFPKEGPSILRIQQVVRGDSAAYFCASSPVDTFGNTIYFGEGSWLTVV.

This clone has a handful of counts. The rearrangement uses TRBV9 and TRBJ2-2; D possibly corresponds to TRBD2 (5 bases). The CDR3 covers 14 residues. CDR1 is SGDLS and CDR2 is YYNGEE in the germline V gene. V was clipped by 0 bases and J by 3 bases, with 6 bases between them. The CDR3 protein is CASSVGGYTGELFF. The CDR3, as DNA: TGTGCCAGCAGCGTAGGAGGGTACACCGGGGAGCTGTTTTTT. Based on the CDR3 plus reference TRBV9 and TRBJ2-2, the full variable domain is DSGVTQTPKHLITATGQRVTLRCSPRSGDLSVYWYQQSLDQGLQFLIQYYNGEERAKGNILERFSAQQFPDLHSELNLSSLELGDSALYFCASSVGGYTGELFFGEGSRLTVL.

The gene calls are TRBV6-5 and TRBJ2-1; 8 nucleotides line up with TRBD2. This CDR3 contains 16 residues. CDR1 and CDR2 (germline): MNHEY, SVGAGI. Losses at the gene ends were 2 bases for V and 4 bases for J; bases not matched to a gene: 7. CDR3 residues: CASSYRGTRRYNEQFF. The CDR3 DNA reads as TGTGCCAGCAGTTACCGAGGGACTAGACGGTACAATGAGCAGTTCTTC.

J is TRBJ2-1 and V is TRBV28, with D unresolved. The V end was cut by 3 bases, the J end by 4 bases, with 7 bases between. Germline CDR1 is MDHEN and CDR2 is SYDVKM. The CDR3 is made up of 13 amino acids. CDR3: CASSLPIYNEQFF. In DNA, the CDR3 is TGTGCCAGCAGTTTGCCTATTTACAATGAGCAGTTCTTC.

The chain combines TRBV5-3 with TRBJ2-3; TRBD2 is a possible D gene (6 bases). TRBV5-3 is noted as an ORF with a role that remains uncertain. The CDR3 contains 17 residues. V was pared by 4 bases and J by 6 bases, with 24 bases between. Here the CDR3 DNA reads TGTGCCAGAAGCGCGCCGACTAGTCCCACCTTGTATGATACGCAGTATTTT. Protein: CARSAPTSPTLYDTQYF.

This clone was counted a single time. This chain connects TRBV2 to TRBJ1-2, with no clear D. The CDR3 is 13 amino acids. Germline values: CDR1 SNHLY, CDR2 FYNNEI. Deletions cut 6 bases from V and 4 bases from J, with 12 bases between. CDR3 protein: CASSDDTFYGYTF. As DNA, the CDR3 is TGTGCCAGCAGCGACGACACGTTCTATGGCTACACCTTC. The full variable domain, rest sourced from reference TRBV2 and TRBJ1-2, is EPEVTQTPSHQVTQMGQEVILRCVPISNHLYFYWYRQILGQKVEFLVSFYNNEISEKSEIFDDQFSVERPDGSNFTLKIRSTKLEDSAMYFCASSDDTFYGYTFGSGTRLTVV.

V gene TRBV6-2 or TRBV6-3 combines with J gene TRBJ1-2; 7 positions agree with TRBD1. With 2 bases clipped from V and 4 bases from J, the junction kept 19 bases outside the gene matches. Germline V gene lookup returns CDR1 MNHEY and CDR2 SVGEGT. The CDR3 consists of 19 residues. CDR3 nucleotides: TGTGCCAGCAGTTACAGAGGGGGGACAGCATACCTGCGCTTCTATGGCTACACCTTC. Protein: CASSYRGGTAYLRFYGYTF.

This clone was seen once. The CDR3 DNA sequence: TGTGCCACCAGCAGTCCCAAGAGCAACACTGAAGCTTTCTTT. It translates to CATSSPKSNTEAFF. The V and J genes are TRBV15 and TRBJ1-1; D not certain. V was trimmed by 3 bases and J by 2 bases, leaving 10 bases between them. The germline gives CDR1 LNHNV, CDR2 YYDKDF (reference sequence). The CDR3 runs 14 residues.

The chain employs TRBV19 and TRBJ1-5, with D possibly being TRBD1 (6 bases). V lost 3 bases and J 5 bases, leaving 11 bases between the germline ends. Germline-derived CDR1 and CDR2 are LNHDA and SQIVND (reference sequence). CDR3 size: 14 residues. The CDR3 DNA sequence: TGTGCCAGTAGTATGGCCAGGGGAGATCAGCCCCAGCATTTT. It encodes CASSMARGDQPQHF.

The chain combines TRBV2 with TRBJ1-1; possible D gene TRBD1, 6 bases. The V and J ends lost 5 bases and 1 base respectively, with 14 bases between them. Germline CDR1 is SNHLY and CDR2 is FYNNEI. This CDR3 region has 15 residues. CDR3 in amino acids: CASSYGTPENTEAFF. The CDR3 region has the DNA TGTGCCAGCAGTTACGGGACACCTGAGAACACTGAAGCTTTCTTT.

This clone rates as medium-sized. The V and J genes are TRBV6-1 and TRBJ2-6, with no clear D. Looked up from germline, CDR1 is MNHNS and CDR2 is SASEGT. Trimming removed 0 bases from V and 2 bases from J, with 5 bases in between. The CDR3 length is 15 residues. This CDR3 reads CASSEARAGANVLTF. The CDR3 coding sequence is TGTGCCAGCAGTGAAGCACGAGCTGGGGCCAACGTCCTGACTTTC.

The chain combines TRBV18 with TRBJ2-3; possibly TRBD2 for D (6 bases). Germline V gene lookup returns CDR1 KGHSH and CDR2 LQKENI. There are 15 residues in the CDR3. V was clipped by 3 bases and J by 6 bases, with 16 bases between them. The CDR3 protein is CASSPEAGSRDTQYF. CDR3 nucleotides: TGTGCCAGCTCACCGGAAGCCGGGAGTAGGGATACGCAGTATTTT.

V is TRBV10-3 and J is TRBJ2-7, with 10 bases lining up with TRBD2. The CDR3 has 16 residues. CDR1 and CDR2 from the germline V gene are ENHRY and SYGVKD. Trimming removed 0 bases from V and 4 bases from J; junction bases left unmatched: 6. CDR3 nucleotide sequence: TGTGCCATCAGTGAGTCGGCTAGCGGGAGATGGTACGAGCAGTACTTC. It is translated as CAISESASGRWYEQYF.

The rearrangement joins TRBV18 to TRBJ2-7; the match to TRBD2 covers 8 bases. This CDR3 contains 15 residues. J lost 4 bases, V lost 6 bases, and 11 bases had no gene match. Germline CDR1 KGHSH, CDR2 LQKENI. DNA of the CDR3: TGTGCCAGCTCGGAAGACGGGGGGGCGGGTTACGAGCAGTACTTC. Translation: CASSEDGGAGYEQYF.

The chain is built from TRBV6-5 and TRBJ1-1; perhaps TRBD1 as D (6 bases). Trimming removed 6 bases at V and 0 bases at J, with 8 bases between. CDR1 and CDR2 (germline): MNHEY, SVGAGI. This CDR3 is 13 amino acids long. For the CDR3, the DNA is TGTGCCAGCAGGCAGGGGATGAACACTGAAGCTTTCTTT. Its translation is CASRQGMNTEAFF.

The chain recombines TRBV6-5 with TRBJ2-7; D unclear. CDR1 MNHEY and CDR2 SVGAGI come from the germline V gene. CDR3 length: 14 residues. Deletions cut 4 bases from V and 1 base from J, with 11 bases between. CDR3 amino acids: CASSSHGYSYEQYF. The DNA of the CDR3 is TGTGCCAGCAGTTCCCACGGGTATTCCTACGAGCAGTACTTC.

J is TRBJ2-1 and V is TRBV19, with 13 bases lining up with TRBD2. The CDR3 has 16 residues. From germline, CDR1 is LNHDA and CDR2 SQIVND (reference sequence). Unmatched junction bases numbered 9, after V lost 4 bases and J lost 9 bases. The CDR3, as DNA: TGTGCCAGTAGTAAACCGGGACTAGCGGGGTCCGGTGAGCAGTTCTTC. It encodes CASSKPGLAGSGEQFF.

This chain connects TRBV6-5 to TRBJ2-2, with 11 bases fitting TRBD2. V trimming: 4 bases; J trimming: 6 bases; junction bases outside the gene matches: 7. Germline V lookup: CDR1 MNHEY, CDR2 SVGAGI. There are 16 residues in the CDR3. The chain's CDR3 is CASSSVAGGEAGELFF. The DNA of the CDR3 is TGTGCCAGCAGTTCAGTAGCGGGAGGGGAGGCCGGGGAGCTGTTTTTT.

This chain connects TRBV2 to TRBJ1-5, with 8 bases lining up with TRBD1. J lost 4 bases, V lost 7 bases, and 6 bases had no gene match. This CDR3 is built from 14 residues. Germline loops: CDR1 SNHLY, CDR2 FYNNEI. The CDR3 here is CASNPGGANQPQHF. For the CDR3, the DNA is TGTGCCAGCAATCCAGGGGGCGCGAATCAGCCCCAGCATTTT.

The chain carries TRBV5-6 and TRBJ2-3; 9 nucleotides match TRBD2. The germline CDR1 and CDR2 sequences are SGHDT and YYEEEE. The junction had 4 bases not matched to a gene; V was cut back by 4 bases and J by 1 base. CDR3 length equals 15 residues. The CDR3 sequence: CASSPKRGGTDTQYF. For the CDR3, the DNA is TGTGCCAGCAGCCCGAAGCGGGGGGGCACAGATACGCAGTATTTT. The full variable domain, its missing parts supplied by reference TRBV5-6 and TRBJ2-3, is DAGVTQSPTHLIKTRGQQVTLRCSPKSGHDTVSWYQQALGQGPQFIFQYYEEEERQRGNFPDRFSGHQFPNYSSELNVNALLLGDSALYLCASSPKRGGTDTQYFGPGTRLTVL.

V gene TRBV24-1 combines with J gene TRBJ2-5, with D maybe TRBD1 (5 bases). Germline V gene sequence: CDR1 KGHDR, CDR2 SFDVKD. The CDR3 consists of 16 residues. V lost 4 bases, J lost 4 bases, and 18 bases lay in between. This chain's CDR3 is CATSDRLQGSAETQYF. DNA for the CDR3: TGTGCCACCAGTGACCGACTTCAGGGTTCAGCAGAGACCCAGTACTTC.

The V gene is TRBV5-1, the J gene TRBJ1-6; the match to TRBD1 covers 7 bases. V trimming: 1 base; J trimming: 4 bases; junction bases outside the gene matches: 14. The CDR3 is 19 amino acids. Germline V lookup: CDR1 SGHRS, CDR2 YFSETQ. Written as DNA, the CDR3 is TGCGCCAGCAGCTTGAACCCTCTGACAGGGACAAAGTATAATTCACCCCTCCACTTT. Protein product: CASSLNPLTGTKYNSPLHF.

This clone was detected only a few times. For the CDR3, the DNA is TGTGCCAGTTCTACACGGGGGGAGTCCTACGAGCAGTACTTC. The encoded protein is CASSTRGESYEQYF. V is TRBV6-5 and J is TRBJ2-7, with TRBD2 matching over 7 bases. Germline trimming cut 9 bases from V and 1 base from J; bases unmatched to any gene: 9. This CDR3 is built from 14 residues. CDR1 and CDR2 from the germline V gene are MNHEY and SVGAGI.

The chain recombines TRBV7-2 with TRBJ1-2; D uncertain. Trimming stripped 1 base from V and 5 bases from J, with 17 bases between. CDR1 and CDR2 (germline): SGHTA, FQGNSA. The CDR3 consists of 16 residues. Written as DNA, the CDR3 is TGTGCCAGCAGCTTAGAGGCCCCCGGAACAGATTATGGCTACACCTTC. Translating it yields CASSLEAPGTDYGYTF.